Each of the 8 T cell receptor beta chains below was sequenced from the same sample in a study of control samples from healthy donors and cancer patients. Repertoires were generated with immunoSEQ multiplex PCR, while TCRdb's copy carries only in-frame clones and drops some. There are about 120,000 clones in the sample; approximately 84% occur only once, and 1.5% to 2% lies in the top ten. Input material: blood. The receptors come from a young man in good health.

The rearrangement uses TRBV28 and TRBJ1-1; D gene unclear. The length of the CDR3 is 15 residues. V was trimmed by 6 bases and J by 0 bases, leaving 14 bases between them. Germline assignment: CDR1 MDHEN and CDR2 SYDVKM. The CDR3 nucleotides are TGTGCCAGCAGAAAAGGGAAAAGGGTGAACACTGAAGCTTTCTTT. As protein: CASRKGKRVNTEAFF.

The chain has TRBV5-1 and TRBJ1-3; D might be TRBD1 (6 bases). The CDR3 contains 16 residues. Trimming removed 0 bases from V and 3 bases from J, with 13 bases in between. Germline values: CDR1 SGHRS, CDR2 YFSETQ. The CDR3 is CASSLDRVGSGNTIYF. CDR3 in DNA: TGCGCCAGCAGCTTGGACAGGGTTGGAAGTGGAAACACCATATATTTT.

The chain uses TRBV25-1 and TRBJ2-2, with TRBD2 as a possible D gene (5 bases). Trimming shortened V by 7 bases and J by 4 bases, and 13 bases separated the two germline ends. The CDR3 is made up of 14 amino acids. The germline CDR1 and CDR2 sequences are MGHDK and SYGVNS. The CDR3 DNA sequence: TGTGCCAGCACCCCGGGGTCCCTCACCGGGGAGCTGTTTTTT. This sequence encodes CASTPGSLTGELFF.

V and J are TRBV19 and TRBJ1-3; D gene unclear. The ends were cut back, 1 base at V and 0 bases at J, with 7 bases in the middle. Germline V CDR1 and CDR2: LNHDA, SQIVND (reference sequence). This CDR3 contains 15 residues. The CDR3 DNA follows: TGTGCCAGTAGTATAGGGCAGACCTCTGGAAACACCATATATTTT. This codes for CASSIGQTSGNTIYF.

This chain links TRBV11-1 with TRBJ1-3; no definite D call. CDR3 length equals 15 residues. Per germline, CDR1 SGHAT and CDR2 FQDESV (reference sequence). V was cut by 5 bases and J by 3 bases, with 14 bases left in between. CDR3 bases: TGTGCCAGCAGCCTCGCGGGGATCGGTGGAAACACCATATATTTT. Amino acid sequence: CASSLAGIGGNTIYF.

The chain carries TRBV2 and TRBJ1-1, with a tentative D call TRBD1 (5 bases). The ends were cut back, 0 bases at V and 11 bases at J, with 10 bases in the middle. Germline V gives CDR1 SNHLY, CDR2 FYNNEI. The CDR3 is 12 residues long. The CDR3 nucleotides read TGTGCCAGCAGTGAAGCGAAGACAGCCGCTTTCTTT. This gives the protein CASSEAKTAAFF.

DNA of the CDR3: TGTGCCAGTAGTGTACAGGGGGCTAATACTGGAAACACCATATATTTT. Its protein product is CASSVQGANTGNTIYF. The chain links TRBV19 to TRBJ1-3; the match to TRBD1 covers 9 bases. Germline assignment: CDR1 LNHDA and CDR2 SQIVND (reference sequence). J lost 2 bases, V lost 5 bases, and 7 bases had no gene match. The CDR3 runs 16 residues.

This clone was seen once. V usage is TRBV24-1 and J usage is TRBJ1-4; maybe TRBD1 (6 bases). Germline lookup yields CDR1 KGHDR and CDR2 SFDVKD. Trimming stripped 5 bases from V and 0 bases from J, with 15 bases between. The CDR3 length is 17 residues. CDR3 protein: CATSAGAVSSTNEKLFF. As DNA, the CDR3 is TGTGCCACCAGTGCAGGGGCAGTATCATCAACTAATGAAAAACTGTTTTTT.